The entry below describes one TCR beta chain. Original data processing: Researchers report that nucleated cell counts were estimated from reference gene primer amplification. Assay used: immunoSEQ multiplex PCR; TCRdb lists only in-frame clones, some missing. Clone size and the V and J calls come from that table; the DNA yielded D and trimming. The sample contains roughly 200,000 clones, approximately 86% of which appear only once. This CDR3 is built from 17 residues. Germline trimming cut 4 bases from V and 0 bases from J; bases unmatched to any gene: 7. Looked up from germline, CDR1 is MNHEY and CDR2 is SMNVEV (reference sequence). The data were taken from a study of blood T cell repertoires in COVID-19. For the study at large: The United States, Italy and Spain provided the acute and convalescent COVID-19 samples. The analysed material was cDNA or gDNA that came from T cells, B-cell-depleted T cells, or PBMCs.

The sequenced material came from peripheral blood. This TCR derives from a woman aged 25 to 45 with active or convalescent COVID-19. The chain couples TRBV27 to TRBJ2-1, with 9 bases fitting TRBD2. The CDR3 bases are TGTGCCAGCAGTTCCTTCCTAGCGGGGAGCTCCTACAATGAGCAGTTCTTC. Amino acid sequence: CASSSFLAGSSYNEQFF.